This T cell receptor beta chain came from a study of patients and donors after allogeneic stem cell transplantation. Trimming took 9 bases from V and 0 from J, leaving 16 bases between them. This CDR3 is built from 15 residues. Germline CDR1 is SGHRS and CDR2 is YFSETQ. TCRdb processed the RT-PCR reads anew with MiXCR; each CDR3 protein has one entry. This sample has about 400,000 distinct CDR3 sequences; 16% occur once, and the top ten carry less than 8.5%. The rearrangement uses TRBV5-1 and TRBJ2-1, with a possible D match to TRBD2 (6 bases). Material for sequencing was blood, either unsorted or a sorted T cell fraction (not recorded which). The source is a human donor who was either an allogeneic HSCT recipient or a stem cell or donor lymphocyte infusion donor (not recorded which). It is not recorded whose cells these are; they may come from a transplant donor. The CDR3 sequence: CATGPGVSSYNEQFF. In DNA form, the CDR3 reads TGCGCCACGGGCCCGGGGGTGAGCTCCTACAATGAGCAGTTCTTC. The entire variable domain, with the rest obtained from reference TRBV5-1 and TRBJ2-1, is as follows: KAGVTQTPRYLIKTRGQQVTLSCSPISGHRSVSWYQQTPGQGLQFLFEYFSETQRNKGNFPGRFSGRQFSNSRSEMNVSTLELGDSALYLCATGPGVSSYNEQFFGPGTRLTVL.